This entry features one TCR beta chain sequence. No antigen is known for it. This sample stems from a study of T cell responses to AZD1222 COVID-19 vaccine. Whole-study findings and limits: Variant regions that are unmutated are reportedly the target of nearly half of spike-specific TCRs.

CDR1 is MGHDK, CDR2 SYGVNS, per germline. V was clipped by 3 bases and J by 3 bases; unmatched bases: 9. The CDR3 runs 18 residues. Combined were second doses at about 4 or about 12 weeks. Profiling relied on immunoSEQ multiplex PCR, and the TCRdb table lists in-frame clones only, not all of them. The sample comprises around 120,000 clones, 92% of which are singletons, and about 8% rests with the top ten. The gene calls are TRBV25-1 and TRBJ2-1, with TRBD2 matching over 12 bases. The receptor was derived from an adult who received the AZD1222 COVID-19 vaccine. Material: peripheral blood, obtained 28 days after the second AZD1222 dose. The CDR3 region is CASSDPRLAGAFYNEQFF. The CDR3, as DNA: TGTGCCAGCAGTGACCCCAGACTAGCGGGGGCCTTCTACAATGAGCAGTTCTTC. Using reference TRBV25-1 and TRBJ2-1 for the parts outside the CDR3, the full variable domain is EADIYQTPRYLVIGTGKKITLECSQTMGHDKMYWYQQDPGMELHLIHYSYGVNSTEKGDLSSESTVSRIRTEHFPLTLESARPSHTSQYLCASSDPRLAGAFYNEQFFGPGTRLTVL.